These T cell receptor beta chains were read from a single sample in a study of response to subunit inactivated influenza vaccine. TCRdb called the RT-PCR reads again in MiXCR, with one record for every CDR3 protein. The table shows roughly 570,000 distinct CDR3 sequences, with around 13% occurring only once. The sequenced sample was PBMCs from blood, obtained about 40 days after vaccination. These receptors were taken from a middle-aged man who received an inactivated influenza vaccine. CDR3s include the opening cysteine and the closing phenylalanine or tryptophan. The D gene is left open where the match is weak. Not all rows give a size; the values are once, few, many and, for expanded clones, a class.

size: NA
V: TRBV5-1
J: TRBJ2-7
D: TRBD2
DNA: TGCGCCAGCAGCGCGACCGGGACTACCGTGATAGACGAGCAGTACTTC
CDR3: CASSATGTTVIDEQYF

size: NA
V: TRBV6-1
J: TRBJ2-1
D: TRBD2
DNA: TGTGCCAGCCGAAGAGTAGCGGGAGGATACGTGCAGTTCTTC
CDR3: CASRRVAGGYVQFF

size: NA
V: TRBV6-2/TRBV6-3
J: TRBJ2-7
D: TRBD2
DNA: TGTGCCAGCAGTAGAGCCGGGACTAGCCTCGCCGAGCAGTACTTC
CDR3: CASSRAGTSLAEQYF

size: NA
V: TRBV5-1
J: TRBJ1-1
D: NA
DNA: TGCGCCCGCAGCTTTGGGGGCATGAACACTGAAGCTTTCTTT
CDR3: CARSFGGMNTEAFF

size: many
V: TRBV24-1
J: TRBJ2-3
D: TRBD2
DNA: TGTGCCACCAGTGATTTCCCTTCTCGACTAGCGGGAGCTAAAGATACGCAGTATTTT
CDR3: CATSDFPSRLAGAKDTQYF

size: NA
V: TRBV12-3/TRBV12-4
J: TRBJ2-3
D: NA
DNA: TGTGCCAGCAGTCCCCTGGACTCTTACGACGATACGCAGTATTTT
CDR3: CASSPLDSYDDTQYF

size: few
V: TRBV20-1
J: TRBJ1-3
D: TRBD1
DNA: TGCAGTGCTAGAGACTGGGGACAGGGGGACTCTGGAAACACCATATATTTT
CDR3: CSARDWGQGDSGNTIYF

size: NA
V: TRBV4-3
J: TRBJ2-7
D: TRBD1
DNA: TGCGCCAGCAGCCAAGAGCGCAGACAGGGCTACGAGCAGTACTTC
CDR3: CASSQERRQGYEQYF

size: few
V: TRBV14
J: TRBJ2-7
D: TRBD1
DNA: TGTGCCAGCAGCCCGGGACAGGGGACGTCCTACGAGCAGTACTTC
CDR3: CASSPGQGTSYEQYF

size: NA
V: TRBV21-1
J: TRBJ2-7
D: NA
DNA: TGTGCCAGCAGCGACAGGGGGCGTGGAACCATCTACGAGCAGTACTTC
CDR3: CASSDRGRGTIYEQYF

size: NA
V: TRBV6-5
J: TRBJ1-1
D: TRBD1
DNA: TGTGCCAGCAGTTATAGGACAGGGGGCACTGAAGCTTTCTTT
CDR3: CASSYRTGGTEAFF

size: few
V: TRBV10-1
J: TRBJ1-1
D: NA
DNA: TGCGCCAGCAGTGAGTCGGTAGGTCGGAGCGCTGAAGCTTTCTTT
CDR3: CASSESVGRSAEAFF

size: many
V: TRBV7-3
J: TRBJ2-1
D: NA
DNA: TGTGCCAGCAGCTTGAGACCCCACAATGAGCAGTTCTTC
CDR3: CASSLRPHNEQFF

size: NA
V: TRBV6-2/TRBV6-3
J: TRBJ2-1
D: NA
DNA: TGTGCCAGCAGTTACTCGGTCTGGGGATCCTACAATGAGCAGTTCTTC
CDR3: CASSYSVWGSYNEQFF

size: NA
V: TRBV10-3
J: TRBJ2-7
D: TRBD1
DNA: TGTGCCATCAGTGAGTCGGGGACAGGGGGCAACGAGCAGTACTTC
CDR3: CAISESGTGGNEQYF

size: NA
V: TRBV29-1
J: TRBJ1-6
D: TRBD1
DNA: TGCAGCGTCCAGACAGGGGCGAGGTCACCCCTCCACTTT
CDR3: CSVQTGARSPLHF

size: NA
V: TRBV27
J: TRBJ2-3
D: NA
DNA: TGTGCCAGCAGTACCCTCACAGATACGCAGTATTTT
CDR3: CASSTLTDTQYF

size: NA
V: TRBV4-3
J: TRBJ1-5
D: NA
DNA: TGCGCCAGCAGCCAAGAAATTGGGGGGGCACGCAATCAGCCCCAGCATTTT
CDR3: CASSQEIGGARNQPQHF

size: many
V: TRBV12-3/TRBV12-4
J: TRBJ1-2
D: NA
DNA: TGTGCCAGCAGCATATACGCAGAGACCTATGGCTACACCTTC
CDR3: CASSIYAETYGYTF

size: NA
V: TRBV24-1
J: TRBJ2-1
D: NA
DNA: TGTGCCACCAGTGATTATTCACTAGCAGGCAATGAGCAGTTCTTC
CDR3: CATSDYSLAGNEQFF

size: few
V: TRBV12-3/TRBV12-4
J: TRBJ2-1
D: NA
DNA: TGTGCCAGCAGGCGCTCGAATGAGCAGTTCTTC
CDR3: CASRRSNEQFF

size: NA
V: TRBV7-9
J: TRBJ2-3
D: NA
DNA: TGTGCCAGCAGCTTAGCCCAGGTTCATAGCACAGATACGCAGTATTTT
CDR3: CASSLAQVHSTDTQYF

size: NA
V: TRBV20-1
J: TRBJ2-1
D: NA
DNA: TGCAGTGCTAGGGTGCAGTACAATGAGCAGTTCTTC
CDR3: CSARVQYNEQFF

size: few
V: TRBV5-1
J: TRBJ1-4
D: NA
DNA: TGCGCCAGCAGCGTCCCACAGGGAGCAACTAATGAAAAACTGTTTTTT
CDR3: CASSVPQGATNEKLFF

size: few
V: TRBV29-1
J: TRBJ1-2
D: NA
DNA: TGCAGCGTTTCGGGGGCAGGGGAGGTCTATGGCTACACCTTC
CDR3: CSVSGAGEVYGYTF

size: few
V: TRBV5-1
J: TRBJ2-7
D: TRBD1
DNA: TGCGCCAGCAGCTTTTACGACAGGGTTGGCGAGCAGTACTTC
CDR3: CASSFYDRVGEQYF

size: once
V: TRBV27
J: TRBJ2-7
D: NA
DNA: TGTGCCAGCAGTTTAGAGATGCGGGGTGCCTACGAGCAGTACTTC
CDR3: CASSLEMRGAYEQYF

size: many
V: TRBV5-1
J: TRBJ2-7
D: TRBD1
DNA: TGCGCCAGCAGCAACAACCGGGACAGGGTGTACGAGCAGTACTTC
CDR3: CASSNNRDRVYEQYF

size: few
V: TRBV11-2
J: TRBJ2-7
D: NA
DNA: TGTGCCAGCAGCCAACAGACTAGCTCCTACGAGCAGTACTTC
CDR3: CASSQQTSSYEQYF

size: NA
V: TRBV4-3
J: TRBJ2-1
D: TRBD2
DNA: TGCGCCAGCAGCCAAGCGGTAAGCGGGACGCTAGGCAATGAGCAGTTCTTC
CDR3: CASSQAVSGTLGNEQFF

size: few
V: TRBV12-3/TRBV12-4
J: TRBJ1-5
D: TRBD1
DNA: TGTGCCAGCAGTAGGGACAGTAAAGCCAATCAGCCCCAGCATTTT
CDR3: CASSRDSKANQPQHF

size: few
V: TRBV27
J: TRBJ2-1
D: NA
DNA: TGTGCCAGCAGTTTAATAGCCCACGGAGGTGCGGGTGAGCAGTTCTTC
CDR3: CASSLIAHGGAGEQFF

size: many
V: TRBV20-1
J: TRBJ2-7
D: TRBD2
DNA: TGCAGTGCCACGACATCAGCGGGGGGGCTTTACGAGCAGTACTTC
CDR3: CSATTSAGGLYEQYF

size: NA
V: TRBV11-1
J: TRBJ2-7
D: TRBD1
DNA: TGTGCCAGCAGCTTAGACAACAGGGGTACTTTTCCGGACGAGCAGTACTTC
CDR3: CASSLDNRGTFPDEQYF

size: many
V: TRBV6-2/TRBV6-3
J: TRBJ2-1
D: NA
DNA: TGTGCCAGCTCCGAGTCCGCAGCACGCTCCTACAATGAGCAGTTCTTC
CDR3: CASSESAARSYNEQFF

size: few
V: TRBV20-1
J: TRBJ1-2
D: NA
DNA: TGCAGTGCTAGCGGAGACTATGGCTACACCTTC
CDR3: CSASGDYGYTF

size: NA
V: TRBV7-2
J: TRBJ1-3
D: NA
DNA: TGTGCCAGCAGCTTAACATACTCTGGAAACACCATATATTTT
CDR3: CASSLTYSGNTIYF

size: NA
V: TRBV4-1
J: TRBJ2-3
D: NA
DNA: TGCGCCAGCAGCCAAGATCTACGGGGCTTCACAGATACGCAGTATTTT
CDR3: CASSQDLRGFTDTQYF

size: many
V: TRBV20-1
J: TRBJ1-2
D: TRBD1
DNA: TGCAGTGCTAGGACAGGGGGCGGCTATGGCTACACCTTC
CDR3: CSARTGGGYGYTF

size: NA
V: TRBV12-2
J: TRBJ1-1
D: NA
DNA: TGTGCAAGTCGCTTACCCCACAGGAATCGGTACGACGACACTGAAGCTTTCTTT
CDR3: CASRLPHRNRYDDTEAFF

size: few
V: TRBV7-8
J: TRBJ1-2
D: NA
DNA: TGTGCCAGCAGCTTCCGGCCTAACTATGGCTACACCTTC
CDR3: CASSFRPNYGYTF

size: NA
V: TRBV7-2
J: TRBJ2-4
D: TRBD2
DNA: TGTGCCAGCAGCTTACCCGGGACTAGCGGGATTAACATTCAGTACTTC
CDR3: CASSLPGTSGINIQYF

size: many
V: TRBV29-1
J: TRBJ2-5
D: NA
DNA: TGCAGCGTTGTTTCCGGGTTGTCGTACCAAGAGACCCAGTACTTC
CDR3: CSVVSGLSYQETQYF

size: NA
V: TRBV20-1
J: TRBJ2-7
D: TRBD1
DNA: TGCAGTGCTCTGGGACAGGGAAACCCCTACGAGCAGTACTTC
CDR3: CSALGQGNPYEQYF

size: many
V: TRBV29-1
J: TRBJ1-2
D: NA
DNA: TGCAGCGTTTCGGCAGGTTCCGACTATGGCTACACCTTC
CDR3: CSVSAGSDYGYTF

size: NA
V: TRBV20-1
J: TRBJ2-3
D: NA
DNA: TGCAGTGCTAGAGAGGGAAGCATTAGCACAGATACGCAGTATTTT
CDR3: CSAREGSISTDTQYF

size: many
V: TRBV29-1
J: TRBJ1-2
D: NA
DNA: TGCAGCGTTGAAGGGGCGCGAGGCTACACCTTC
CDR3: CSVEGARGYTF

size: NA
V: TRBV28
J: TRBJ2-3
D: NA
DNA: TGTGCCAGCAGCAACAGCGGGACAGTCTCCTACACAGATACGCAGTATTTT
CDR3: CASSNSGTVSYTDTQYF

size: NA
V: TRBV28
J: TRBJ2-3
D: NA
DNA: TGTGCCAGCCTTCCTCTCCTCGGGGCAGATACGCAGTATTTT
CDR3: CASLPLLGADTQYF

size: NA
V: TRBV15
J: TRBJ1-5
D: NA
DNA: TGTGCCACCAGCAGAGATCTTCGTGCCACTTATCAGCCCCAGCATTTT
CDR3: CATSRDLRATYQPQHF